The T cell receptor beta chain described here comes from a study of graft-versus-host responses after intestinal transplantation. The overall study: Transplants were multivisceral, liver-intestinal, or isolated intestinal. Anti-thymocyte globulin was used for induction in all recipients, who then took tacrolimus and steroids for approximately 3 years.

Method: immunoSEQ multiplex PCR; TCRdb's copy keeps in-frame clones and lacks some. The table has tens of thousands of clones, about nine tenths seen once. Turning to this clone: What it binds is unknown.

V was trimmed by 0 bases and J by 7 bases, leaving 10 bases between them. Germline-derived CDR1 and CDR2 are SGDLS and YYNGEE. This CDR3 is built from 13 residues. Notes on the study in general: Recipient marrow contained GvH clones, some of which appeared first in ileum or blood.

The chain has TRBV9 and TRBJ1-2; the D gene is possibly TRBD1 (5 bases). This TCR came from a human donor who was the organ donor for an intestinal transplant. Material: unstimulated CD8+ T cells sorted from spleen or lymph node cells, obtained before transplant. Written as DNA, the CDR3 is TGTGCCAGCAGCGTAGATGGGGGTGGTGGCTACACCTTC. This sequence encodes CASSVDGGGGYTF. Complete variable domain (other parts from reference TRBV9 and TRBJ1-2): DSGVTQTPKHLITATGQRVTLRCSPRSGDLSVYWYQQSLDQGLQFLIQYYNGEERAKGNILERFSAQQFPDLHSELNLSSLELGDSALYFCASSVDGGGGYTFGSGTRLTVV.